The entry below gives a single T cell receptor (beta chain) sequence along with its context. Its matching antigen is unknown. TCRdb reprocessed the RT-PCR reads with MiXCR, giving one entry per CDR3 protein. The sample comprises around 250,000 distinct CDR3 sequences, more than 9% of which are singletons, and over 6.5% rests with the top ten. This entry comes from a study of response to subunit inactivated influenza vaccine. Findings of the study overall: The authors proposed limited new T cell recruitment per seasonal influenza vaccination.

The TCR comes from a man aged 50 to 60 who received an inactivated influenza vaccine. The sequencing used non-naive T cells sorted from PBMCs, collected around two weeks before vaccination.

The CDR3 coding sequence is TGCGCCAGCAGCCAAGACCGGGTGTCTACGCAGTATTTT. It codes for CASSQDRVSTQYF. This rearrangement joins TRBV4-3 to TRBJ2-3; no definite D call. CDR3 length: 13 residues. The V and J ends lost 0 bases and 8 bases respectively, with 9 bases between them. CDR1 and CDR2 (germline): LGHNA, YSLEER.